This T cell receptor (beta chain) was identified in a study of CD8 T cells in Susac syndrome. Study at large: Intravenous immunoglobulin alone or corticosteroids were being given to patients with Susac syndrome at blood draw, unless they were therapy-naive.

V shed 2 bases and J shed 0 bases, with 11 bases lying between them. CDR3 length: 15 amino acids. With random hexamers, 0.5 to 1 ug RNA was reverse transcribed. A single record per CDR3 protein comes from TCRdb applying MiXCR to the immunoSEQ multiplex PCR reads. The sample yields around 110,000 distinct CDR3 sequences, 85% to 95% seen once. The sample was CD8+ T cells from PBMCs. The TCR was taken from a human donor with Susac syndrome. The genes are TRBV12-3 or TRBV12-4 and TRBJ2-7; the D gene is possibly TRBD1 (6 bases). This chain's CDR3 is CASSLWQGSSYEQYF. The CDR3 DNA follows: TGTGCCAGCAGTTTATGGCAGGGGAGCTCCTACGAGCAGTACTTC.